A single T cell receptor (beta chain) is shown here with its context. Its antigen is currently not known. No much larger clone is present one base from it, and per-base qualities are unavailable. The library came from the immunoSEQ multiplex PCR assay. Entries here come from immuneACCESS through TCRdb and include only in-frame sequences with V and J called. Some clones fail to appear in such tables; in the studies checked, an unresolved V gene covers under half of the shortfall, and the cause of the remainder is unknown. This sample lists about 100,000 clones; about 90% were detected once. Jointly, the top ten make up 15% to 20% of the sample. The data belong to a study of control samples from healthy donors and cancer patients (dated by TCRdb to between 2020 and 2021). Its CDR3 holds 14 amino acids, cysteine through phenylalanine. Left in the record is the CDR3 DNA by itself, 42 bases read in frame from the first base. V loses 3 bases of germline sequence and J loses 0 bases, and the interval between the two ends is 8 bases. CDR1 MGHDK and CDR2 SYGVNS were looked up in the germline V gene.

The origin of this receptor is a woman aged 50 to 60 in good health. Sequences were obtained from blood. This chain joins TRBV25-1 to TRBJ1-2; the D gene is perhaps TRBD1, on 5 matching bases. The CDR3 protein sequence reads: CASSEWDSNYGYTF. The base sequence is TGTGCCAGCAGTGAGTGGGACTCTAACTATGGCTACACCTTC.